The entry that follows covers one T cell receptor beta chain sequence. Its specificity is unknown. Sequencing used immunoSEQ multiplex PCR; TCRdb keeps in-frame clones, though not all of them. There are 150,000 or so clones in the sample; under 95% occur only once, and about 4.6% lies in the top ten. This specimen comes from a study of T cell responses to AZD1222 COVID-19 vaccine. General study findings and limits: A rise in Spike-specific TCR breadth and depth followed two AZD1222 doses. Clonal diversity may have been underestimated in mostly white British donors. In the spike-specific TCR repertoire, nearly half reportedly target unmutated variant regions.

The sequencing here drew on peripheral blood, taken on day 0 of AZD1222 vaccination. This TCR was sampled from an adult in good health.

In DNA, the CDR3 is TGTGCCAGTAGTATTGGGTCAAGAGGTTACGACGAGCAGTACTTC. This gives the protein CASSIGSRGYDEQYF. The chain couples TRBV19 to TRBJ2-7; D gene uncertain. V lost 3 bases, J lost 5 bases, and 17 bases lay in between. The CDR3 spans 15 residues. Germline loops: CDR1 LNHDA, CDR2 SQIVND (reference sequence).